This T cell receptor (beta chain) originates from a study of PD-L1 blockade in urothelial cancer. About the research overall: Dosed intravenously at 1,200 mg every 3 weeks, atezolizumab was initiated by patients around 2014. Typically, measured as a median, blood samples had 110,000 to 150,000 T cells. Prior regimens of chemotherapy numbered 0 to 3 per patient.

Time point defined: peripheral blood 6 weeks after treatment start. The method was immunoSEQ multiplex PCR; TCRdb's version includes in-frame clones alone and lacks a portion of them. In the table there are approximately 79,000 clones, 85% to 95% of which are singletons. Germline loops: CDR1 MGHRA, CDR2 YSYEKL. The CDR3 loop spans 14 amino acids. The V and J ends lost 2 bases and 7 bases respectively, with 14 bases between them. The chain combines TRBV4-1 with TRBJ1-2, with D possibly matching TRBD1 (6 bases). This receptor was obtained from a woman aged 80 or older with urothelial cancer. The sample consisted of PBMCs, taken around atezolizumab (anti-PD-L1) treatment. DNA of the CDR3: TGCGCCAGCAGCCAACTAACAGGGCTGGGTGGCTACACCTTC. Translated: CASSQLTGLGGYTF.